This record looks at one T cell receptor beta chain sequence and its context. The antigen is not known. This entry is derived from a study of cytomegalovirus exposure and HLA in healthy donors. Study-wide points: Most TCRs appeared rarely, but some public TCRs recurred in many donors. The authors confirmed in vitro that a few CMV-associated chains were specific for CMV antigens. What was likely a sequencing artifact was a cluster of highly shared sequence variants.

In germline, CDR1 is SGHVS, CDR2 FQNEAQ. V was pared by 1 base and J by 4 bases, with 11 bases between. There are 14 residues in the CDR3. Vbeta (60) and Jbeta (13) primers were used in the PCR. Generated by immunoSEQ multiplex PCR, the TCRdb table keeps only in-frame clones and is missing some. The sample includes about 160,000 clones, 75% to 85% of them seen just once. The sample was PBMCs. The clonotype was recovered from a woman in her forties or fifties in good health and CMV-seronegative. The J gene is TRBJ2-7, the V gene TRBV7-8; the D is unclear. CDR3 in DNA: TGTGCCAGCAGCTTAGGCAACACGGAGTACGAGCAGTACTTC. Its translation is CASSLGNTEYEQYF.